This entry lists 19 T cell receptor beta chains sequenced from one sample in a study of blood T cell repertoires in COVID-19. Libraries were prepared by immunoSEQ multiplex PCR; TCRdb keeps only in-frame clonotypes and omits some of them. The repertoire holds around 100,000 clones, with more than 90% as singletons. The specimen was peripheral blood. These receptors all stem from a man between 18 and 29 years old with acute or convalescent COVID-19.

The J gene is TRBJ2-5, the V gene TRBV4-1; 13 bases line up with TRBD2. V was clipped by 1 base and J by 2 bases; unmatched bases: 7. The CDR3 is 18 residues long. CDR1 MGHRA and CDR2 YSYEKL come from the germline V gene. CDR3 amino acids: CASSQVLAGGPGQETQYF. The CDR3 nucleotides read TGCGCCAGCAGCCAAGTACTAGCGGGAGGGCCCGGACAAGAGACCCAGTACTTC.

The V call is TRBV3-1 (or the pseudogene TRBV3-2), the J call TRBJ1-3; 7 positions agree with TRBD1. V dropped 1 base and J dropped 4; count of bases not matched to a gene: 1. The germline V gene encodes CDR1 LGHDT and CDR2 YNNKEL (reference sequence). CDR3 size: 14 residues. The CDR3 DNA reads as TGTGCCAGCAGCCAAGGGACAGGAGGAAACACCATATATTTT. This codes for CASSQGTGGNTIYF.

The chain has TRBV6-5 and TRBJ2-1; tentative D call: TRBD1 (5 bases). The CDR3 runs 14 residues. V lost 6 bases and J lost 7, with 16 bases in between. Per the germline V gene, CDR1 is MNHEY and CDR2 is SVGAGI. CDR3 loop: CASSSGHVINEQFF. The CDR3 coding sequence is TGTGCCAGCAGCTCCGGACACGTAATTAATGAGCAGTTCTTC.

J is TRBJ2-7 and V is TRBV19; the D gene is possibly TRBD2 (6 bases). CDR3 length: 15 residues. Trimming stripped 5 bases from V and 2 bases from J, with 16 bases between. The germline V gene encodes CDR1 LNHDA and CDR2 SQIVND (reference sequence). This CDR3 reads CASSFGTLTTYEQYF. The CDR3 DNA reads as TGTGCCAGTAGTTTCGGGACTTTGACCACCTACGAGCAGTACTTC.

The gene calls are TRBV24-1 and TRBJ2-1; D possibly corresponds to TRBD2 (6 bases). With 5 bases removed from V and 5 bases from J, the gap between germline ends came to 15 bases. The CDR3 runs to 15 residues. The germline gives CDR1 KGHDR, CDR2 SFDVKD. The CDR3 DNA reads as TGTGCCACCAGTGTCCCACGGGACTCTGACAATGAGCAGTTCTTC. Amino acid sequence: CATSVPRDSDNEQFF.

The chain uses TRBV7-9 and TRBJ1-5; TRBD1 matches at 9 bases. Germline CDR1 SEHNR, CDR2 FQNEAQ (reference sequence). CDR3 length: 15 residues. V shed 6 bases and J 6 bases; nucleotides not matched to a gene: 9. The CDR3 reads CASSQAGQGPQPQHF. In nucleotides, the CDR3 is TGTGCCAGCAGTCAAGCGGGACAGGGACCTCAGCCCCAGCATTTT.

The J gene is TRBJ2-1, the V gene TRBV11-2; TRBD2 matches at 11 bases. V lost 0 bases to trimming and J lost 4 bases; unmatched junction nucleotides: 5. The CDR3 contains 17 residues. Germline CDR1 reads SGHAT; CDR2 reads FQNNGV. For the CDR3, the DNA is TGTGCCAGCAGCTTAGACCCTTTAGCGGGAGGGTACAATGAGCAGTTCTTC. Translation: CASSLDPLAGGYNEQFF.

The CDR3 reads CASSLATSGNTGELFF. CDR3 bases: TGTGCCAGCAGCTTAGCTACTAGCGGGAACACCGGGGAGCTGTTTTTT. The rearrangement uses TRBV7-6 and TRBJ2-2, with 8 bases that match TRBD2. Germline V gene sequence: CDR1 SGHVS, CDR2 FNYEAQ. The V and J ends lost 0 bases and 1 base, in that order; junction bases with no gene match: 1. This CDR3 comprises 16 residues.

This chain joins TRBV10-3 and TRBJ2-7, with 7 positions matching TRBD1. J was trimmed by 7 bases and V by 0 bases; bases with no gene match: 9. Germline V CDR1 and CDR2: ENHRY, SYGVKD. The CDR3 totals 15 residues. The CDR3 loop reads CAISESPDRPYEQYF. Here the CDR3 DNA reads TGTGCCATCAGTGAGTCGCCGGACAGGCCGTATGAGCAGTACTTC.

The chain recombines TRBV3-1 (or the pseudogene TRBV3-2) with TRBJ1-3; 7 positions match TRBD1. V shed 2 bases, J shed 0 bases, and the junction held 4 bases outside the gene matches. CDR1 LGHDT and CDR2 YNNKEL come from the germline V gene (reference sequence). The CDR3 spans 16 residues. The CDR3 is CASSQPTGVSGNTIYF. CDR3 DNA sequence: TGTGCCAGCAGCCAACCTACAGGGGTCTCTGGAAACACCATATATTTT.

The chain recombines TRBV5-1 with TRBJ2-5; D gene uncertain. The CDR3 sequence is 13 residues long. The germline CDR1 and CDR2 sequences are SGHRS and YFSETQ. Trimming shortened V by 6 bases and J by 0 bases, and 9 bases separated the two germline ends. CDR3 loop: CASTDIYQETQYF. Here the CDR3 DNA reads TGCGCCAGCACAGACATATACCAAGAGACCCAGTACTTC.

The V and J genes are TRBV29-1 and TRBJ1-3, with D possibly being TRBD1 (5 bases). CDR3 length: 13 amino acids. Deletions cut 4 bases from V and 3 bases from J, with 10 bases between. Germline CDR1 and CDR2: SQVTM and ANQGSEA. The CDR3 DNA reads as TGCAGCGTTGTGGTCGGGGGTGGAAACACCATATATTTT. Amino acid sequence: CSVVVGGGNTIYF.

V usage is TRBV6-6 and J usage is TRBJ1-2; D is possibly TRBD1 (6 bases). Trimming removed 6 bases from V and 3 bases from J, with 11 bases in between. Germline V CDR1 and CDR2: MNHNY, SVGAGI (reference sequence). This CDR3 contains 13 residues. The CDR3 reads CASSHRVDYGYTF. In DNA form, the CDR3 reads TGTGCCAGCAGCCACAGGGTAGACTATGGCTACACCTTC.

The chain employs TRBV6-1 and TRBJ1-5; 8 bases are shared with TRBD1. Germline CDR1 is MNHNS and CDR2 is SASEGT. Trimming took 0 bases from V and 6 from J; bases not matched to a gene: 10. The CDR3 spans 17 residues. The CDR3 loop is CASSEAEWAGGGQPQHF. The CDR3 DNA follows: TGTGCCAGCAGTGAAGCGGAATGGGCAGGGGGCGGTCAGCCCCAGCATTTT.

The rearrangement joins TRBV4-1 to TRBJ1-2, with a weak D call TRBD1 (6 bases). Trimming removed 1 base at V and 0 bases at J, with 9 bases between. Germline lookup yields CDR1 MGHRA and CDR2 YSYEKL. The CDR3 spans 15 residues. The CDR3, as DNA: TGCGCCAGCAGCCAAGCGTCAGGGGCTAACTATGGCTACACCTTC. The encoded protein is CASSQASGANYGYTF.

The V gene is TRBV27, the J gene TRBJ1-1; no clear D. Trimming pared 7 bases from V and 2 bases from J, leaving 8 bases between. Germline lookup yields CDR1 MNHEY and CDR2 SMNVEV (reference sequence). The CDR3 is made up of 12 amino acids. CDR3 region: CASKKLNTEAFF. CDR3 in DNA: TGTGCCAGCAAAAAACTAAACACTGAAGCTTTCTTT.

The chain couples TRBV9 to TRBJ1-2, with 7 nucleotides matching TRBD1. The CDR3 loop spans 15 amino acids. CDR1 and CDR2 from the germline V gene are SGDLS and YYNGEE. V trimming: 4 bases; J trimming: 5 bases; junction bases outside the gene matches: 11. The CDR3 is CASSPSNRGPYGYTF. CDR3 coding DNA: TGTGCCAGCAGCCCATCCAACAGGGGCCCGTATGGCTACACCTTC. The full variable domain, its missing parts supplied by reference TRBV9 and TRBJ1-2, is DSGVTQTPKHLITATGQRVTLRCSPRSGDLSVYWYQQSLDQGLQFLIQYYNGEERAKGNILERFSAQQFPDLHSELNLSSLELGDSALYFCASSPSNRGPYGYTFGSGTRLTVV.

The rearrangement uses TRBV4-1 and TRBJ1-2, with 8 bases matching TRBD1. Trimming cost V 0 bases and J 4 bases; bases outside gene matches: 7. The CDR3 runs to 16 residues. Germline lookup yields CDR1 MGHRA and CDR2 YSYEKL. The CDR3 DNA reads TGCGCCAGCAGCCAAGAACCTATCCAGGGGGCCTATGGCTACACCTTC. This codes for CASSQEPIQGAYGYTF.

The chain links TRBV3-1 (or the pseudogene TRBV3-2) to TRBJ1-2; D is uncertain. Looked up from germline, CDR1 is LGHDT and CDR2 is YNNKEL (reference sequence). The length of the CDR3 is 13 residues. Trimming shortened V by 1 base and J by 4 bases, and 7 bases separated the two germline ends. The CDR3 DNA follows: TGTGCCAGCAGCCAAGGGGCAGGCTATGGCTACACCTTC. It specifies CASSQGAGYGYTF.